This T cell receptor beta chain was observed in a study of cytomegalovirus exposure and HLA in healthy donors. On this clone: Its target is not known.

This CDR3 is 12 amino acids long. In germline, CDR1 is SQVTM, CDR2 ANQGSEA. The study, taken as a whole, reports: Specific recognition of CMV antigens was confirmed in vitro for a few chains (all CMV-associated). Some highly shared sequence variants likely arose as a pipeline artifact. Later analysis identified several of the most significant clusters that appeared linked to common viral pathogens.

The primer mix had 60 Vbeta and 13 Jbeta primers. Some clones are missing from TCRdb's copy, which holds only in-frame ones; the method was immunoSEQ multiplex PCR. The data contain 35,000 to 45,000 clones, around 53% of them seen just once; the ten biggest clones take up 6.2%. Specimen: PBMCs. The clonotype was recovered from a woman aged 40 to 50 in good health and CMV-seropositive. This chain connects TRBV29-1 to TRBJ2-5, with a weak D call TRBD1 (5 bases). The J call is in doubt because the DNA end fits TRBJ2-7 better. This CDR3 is CSVVGREYEQYF. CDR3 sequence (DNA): TGCAGCGTTGTAGGCAGGGAATACGAGCAGTACTTC.